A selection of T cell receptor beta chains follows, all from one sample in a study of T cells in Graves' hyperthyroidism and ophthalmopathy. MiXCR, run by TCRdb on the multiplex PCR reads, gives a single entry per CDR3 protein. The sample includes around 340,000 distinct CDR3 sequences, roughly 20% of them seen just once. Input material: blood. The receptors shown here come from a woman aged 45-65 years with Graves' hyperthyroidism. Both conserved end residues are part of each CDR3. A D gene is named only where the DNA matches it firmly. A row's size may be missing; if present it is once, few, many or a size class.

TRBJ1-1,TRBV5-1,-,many,CASIPGTANTEAFF,TGCGCCAGCATACCGGGGACGGCGAACACTGAAGCTTTCTTT
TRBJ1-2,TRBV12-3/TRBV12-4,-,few,CASGLLGPVYGYTF,TGTGCCAGCGGTTTGTTGGGCCCGGTCTATGGCTACACCTTC
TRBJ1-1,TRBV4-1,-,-,CASRTPWGGNTEAFF,TGCGCCAGCAGGACCCCCTGGGGGGGGAACACTGAAGCTTTCTTT
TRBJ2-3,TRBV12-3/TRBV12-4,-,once,CASSFADRRSTDTQYF,TGTGCCAGCAGTTTCGCGGACCGCCGTAGCACAGATACGCAGTATTTT
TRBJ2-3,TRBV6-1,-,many,CASSEGVLPGDTQYF,TGTGCCAGCAGTGAGGGGGTCCTACCTGGAGATACGCAGTATTTT
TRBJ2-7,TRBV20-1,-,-,CSARTLALNEQYF,TGCAGTGCTAGAACACTAGCTCTTAACGAGCAGTACTTC
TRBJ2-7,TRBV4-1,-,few,CASSQALAVYEQYF,TGCGCCAGCAGCCAAGCGCTAGCAGTATACGAGCAGTACTTC
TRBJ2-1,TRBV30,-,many,CACKNTGLNEQFF,TGTGCCTGCAAAAATACAGGGTTGAATGAGCAGTTCTTC
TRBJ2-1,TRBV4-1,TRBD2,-,CASRPGTSGNEQFF,TGCGCCAGCAGGCCTGGGACTAGCGGAAATGAGCAGTTCTTC
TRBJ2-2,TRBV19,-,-,CASTSTISGTGELFF,TGTGCCAGTACCTCCACTATTTCCGGAACCGGGGAGCTGTTTTTT
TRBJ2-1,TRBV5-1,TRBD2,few,CASSSILAGNEQFF,TGCGCCAGCAGCTCTATACTAGCGGGGAATGAGCAGTTCTTC
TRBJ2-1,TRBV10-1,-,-,CASSDPQQGAGGNEQFF,TGCGCCAGCAGTGACCCTCAACAGGGGGCGGGGGGCAATGAGCAGTTCTTC
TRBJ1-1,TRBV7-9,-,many,CASSTPDGLEAFF,TGTGCCAGCAGCACCCCCGACGGACTTGAAGCTTTCTTT
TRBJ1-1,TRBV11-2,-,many,CASSLAGGEGAFF,TGTGCCAGCAGCTTAGCTGGGGGGGAGGGAGCTTTCTTT
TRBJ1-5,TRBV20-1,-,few,CSARDSPNQPQHF,TGCAGTGCTAGAGACAGTCCAAATCAGCCCCAGCATTTT
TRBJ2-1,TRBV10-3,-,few,CATLRQDEQFF,TGTGCCACCCTTCGACAAGATGAGCAGTTCTTC
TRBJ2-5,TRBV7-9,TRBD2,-,CASSLGGGTNEETQYF,TGTGCCAGCAGCTTGGGCGGGGGAACCAACGAAGAGACCCAGTACTTC
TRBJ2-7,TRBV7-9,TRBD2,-,CASSLAELAAYEQYF,TGTGCCAGCAGCTTAGCGGAACTAGCGGCCTACGAGCAGTACTTC
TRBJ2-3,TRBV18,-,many,CASSPPGTRTDTQYF,TGTGCCAGCTCACCACCGGGTACCCGCACAGATACGCAGTATTTT
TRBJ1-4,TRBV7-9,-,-,CASSPAAATNEKLFF,TGTGCCAGCAGCCCGGCAGCAGCAACTAATGAAAAACTGTTTTTT
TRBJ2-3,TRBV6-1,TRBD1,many,CASSFTSGTGADTQYF,TGTGCCAGCAGTTTCACCTCCGGGACAGGGGCTGATACGCAGTATTTT
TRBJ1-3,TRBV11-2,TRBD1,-,CASSLAGDGTVGNTIYF,TGTGCCAGCAGCTTGGCCGGCGACGGGACAGTCGGAAACACCATATATTTT
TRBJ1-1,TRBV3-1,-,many,CASSQTGTTEAFF,TGTGCCAGCAGCCAAACCGGTACCACTGAAGCTTTCTTT
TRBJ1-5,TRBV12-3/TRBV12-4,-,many,CASSLERGLGQPQHF,TGTGCCAGCAGTTTAGAGAGGGGCCTAGGACAGCCCCAGCATTTT
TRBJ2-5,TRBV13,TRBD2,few,CASSLRASGRTQETQYF,TGTGCCAGCAGCTTACGGGCTAGCGGGAGGACCCAAGAGACCCAGTACTTC
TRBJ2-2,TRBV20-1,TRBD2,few,CSARDGLAGDTGELFF,TGCAGTGCTAGAGACGGACTAGCGGGGGACACCGGGGAGCTGTTTTTT
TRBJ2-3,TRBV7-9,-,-,CASSPDWETDTQYF,TGTGCCAGCAGCCCGGACTGGGAGACAGATACGCAGTATTTT